This T cell receptor (beta chain) was obtained from a study of shared clonotypes between healthy human individuals. Study context: Each donor contributed plates that comprised three CD4 naive, three CD4 memory, two CD8 naive and one CD8 memory.

Profiling relied on immunoSEQ multiplex PCR, and the TCRdb table lists in-frame clones only, not all of them. The sample holds around 600,000 clones; nearly 98% are singletons and the top ten take approximately 0.3%. Study-wide results and caveats: Clonotypes which were not shared had lower generation probabilities than clonotypes that all four donors shared. Of the naive CD4 clonotypes, approximately 5% were shared across a handful of donors.

With regard to this clone: The antigen is undetermined.

V was pared by 5 bases and J by 7 bases, with 21 bases between. The CDR3 is made up of 16 amino acids. Per germline, CDR1 SGHVS and CDR2 FQNEAQ. As defined, naive CD8 cells were CD45RO-negative and positively selected for CCR7, with terminally differentiated effector memory CD45RA+ cells excluded. The V and J genes are TRBV7-8 and TRBJ2-4; D possibly corresponds to TRBD2 (5 bases). This clonotype originated in a man aged 25 to 45 in good health. Sequences were obtained from naive CD8+ T cells sorted from blood. The CDR3 region has the DNA TGTGCCAGCAGCCCACCTATGGCCGGCCGAGGGAACATTCAGTACTTC. Residues: CASSPPMAGRGNIQYF.